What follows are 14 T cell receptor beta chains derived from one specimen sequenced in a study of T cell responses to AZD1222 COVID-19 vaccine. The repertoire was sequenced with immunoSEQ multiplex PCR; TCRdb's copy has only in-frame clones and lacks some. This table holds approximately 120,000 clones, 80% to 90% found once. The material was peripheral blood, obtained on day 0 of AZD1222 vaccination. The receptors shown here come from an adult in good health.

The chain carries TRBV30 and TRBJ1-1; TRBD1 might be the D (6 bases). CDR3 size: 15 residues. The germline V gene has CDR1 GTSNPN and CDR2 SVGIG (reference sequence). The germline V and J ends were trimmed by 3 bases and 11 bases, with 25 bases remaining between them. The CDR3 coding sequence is TGTGCCTGGAGCTCTTTCCCGACTCAGGGGATGGTGGCTTTCTTT. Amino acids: CAWSSFPTQGMVAFF.

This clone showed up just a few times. CDR3 loop: CASSLGGARYGYTF. The CDR3 DNA sequence: TGTGCCAGCAGCTTAGGAGGGGCGCGCTATGGCTACACCTTC. This rearrangement joins TRBV7-2 to TRBJ1-2; possible D gene TRBD1, 5 bases. The CDR3 extends over 14 amino acids. Per germline, CDR1 SGHTA and CDR2 FQGNSA. V was trimmed by 1 base and J by 4 bases, leaving 10 bases between them. The whole variable domain, filled in from reference TRBV7-2 and TRBJ1-2, reads GAGVSQSPSNKVTEKGKDVELRCDPISGHTALYWYRQSLGQGLEFLIYFQGNSAPDKSGLPSDRFSAERTGGSVSTLTIQRTQQEDSAVYLCASSLGGARYGYTFGSGTRLTVV.

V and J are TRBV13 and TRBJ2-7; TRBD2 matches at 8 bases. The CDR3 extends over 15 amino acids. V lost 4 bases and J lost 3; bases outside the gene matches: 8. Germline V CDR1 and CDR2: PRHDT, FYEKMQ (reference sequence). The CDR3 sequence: CASSSGRGAYYEQYF. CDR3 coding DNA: TGTGCCAGCAGCTCCGGGAGGGGGGCGTACTACGAGCAGTACTTC.

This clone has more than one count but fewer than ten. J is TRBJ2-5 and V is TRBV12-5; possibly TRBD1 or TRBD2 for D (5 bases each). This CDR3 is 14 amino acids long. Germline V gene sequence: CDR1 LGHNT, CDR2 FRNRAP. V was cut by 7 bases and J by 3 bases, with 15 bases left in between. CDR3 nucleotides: TGTGCTAGTGCCCGGGACCGGTTAGAAGAGACCCAGTACTTC. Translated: CASARDRLEETQYF.

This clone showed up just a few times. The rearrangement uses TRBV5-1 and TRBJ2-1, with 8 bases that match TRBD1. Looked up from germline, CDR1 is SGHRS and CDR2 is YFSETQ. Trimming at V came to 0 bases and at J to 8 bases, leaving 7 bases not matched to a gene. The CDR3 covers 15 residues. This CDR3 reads CASSLVATGVHEQFF. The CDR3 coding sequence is TGCGCCAGCAGCTTGGTGGCGACAGGGGTTCATGAGCAGTTCTTC.

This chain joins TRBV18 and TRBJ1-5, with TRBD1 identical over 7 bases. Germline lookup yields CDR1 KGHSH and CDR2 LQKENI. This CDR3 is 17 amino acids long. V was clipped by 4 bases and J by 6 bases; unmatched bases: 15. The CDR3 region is CASSHSGPTGAIQPQHF. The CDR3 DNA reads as TGTGCCAGCTCACATTCCGGGCCAACAGGGGCCATTCAGCCCCAGCATTTT. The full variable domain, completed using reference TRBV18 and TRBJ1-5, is NAGVMQNPRHLVRRRGQEARLRCSPMKGHSHVYWYRQLPEEGLKFMVYLQKENIIDESGMPKERFSAEFPKEGPSILRIQQVVRGDSAAYFCASSHSGPTGAIQPQHFGDGTRLSIL.

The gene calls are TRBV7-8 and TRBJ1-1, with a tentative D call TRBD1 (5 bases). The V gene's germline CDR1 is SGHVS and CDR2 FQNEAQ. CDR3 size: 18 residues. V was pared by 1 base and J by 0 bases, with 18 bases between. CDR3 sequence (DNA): TGTGCCAGCAGCTTAGGAGGCAGGGCCTCAAGTATGAACACTGAAGCTTTCTTT. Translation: CASSLGGRASSMNTEAFF.

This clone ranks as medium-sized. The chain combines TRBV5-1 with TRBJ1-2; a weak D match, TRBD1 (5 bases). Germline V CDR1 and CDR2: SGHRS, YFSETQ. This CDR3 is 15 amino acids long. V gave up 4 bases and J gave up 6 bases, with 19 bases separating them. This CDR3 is CASSPGQGKLDGYTF. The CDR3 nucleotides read TGCGCCAGCAGCCCGGGGCAGGGCAAGCTCGATGGCTACACCTTC. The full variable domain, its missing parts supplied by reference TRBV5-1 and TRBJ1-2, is KAGVTQTPRYLIKTRGQQVTLSCSPISGHRSVSWYQQTPGQGLQFLFEYFSETQRNKGNFPGRFSGRQFSNSRSEMNVSTLELGDSALYLCASSPGQGKLDGYTFGSGTRLTVV.

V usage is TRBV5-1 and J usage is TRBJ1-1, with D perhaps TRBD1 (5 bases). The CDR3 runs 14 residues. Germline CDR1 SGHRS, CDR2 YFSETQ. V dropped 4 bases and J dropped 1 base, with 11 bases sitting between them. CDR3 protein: CASSTGTANTEAFF. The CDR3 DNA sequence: TGCGCCAGCAGCACGGGGACGGCGAACACTGAAGCTTTCTTT.

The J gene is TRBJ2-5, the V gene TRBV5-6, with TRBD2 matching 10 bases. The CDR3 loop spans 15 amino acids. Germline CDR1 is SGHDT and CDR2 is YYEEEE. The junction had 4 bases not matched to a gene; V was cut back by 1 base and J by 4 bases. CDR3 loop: CASSLLAGDTETQYF. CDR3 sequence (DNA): TGTGCCAGCAGCTTGCTAGCGGGAGATACAGAGACCCAGTACTTC.

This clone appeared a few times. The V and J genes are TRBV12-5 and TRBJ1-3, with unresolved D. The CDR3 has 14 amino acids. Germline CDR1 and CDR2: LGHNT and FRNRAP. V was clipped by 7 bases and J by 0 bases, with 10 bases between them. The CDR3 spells CASVMRTSGNTIYF. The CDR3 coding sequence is TGTGCTAGTGTCATGCGGACCTCTGGAAACACCATATATTTT.

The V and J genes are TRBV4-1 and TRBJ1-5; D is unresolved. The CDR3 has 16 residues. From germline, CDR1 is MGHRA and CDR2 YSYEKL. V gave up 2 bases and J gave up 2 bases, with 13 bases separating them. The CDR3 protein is CASSQSGSQGNQPQHF. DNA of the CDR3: TGCGCCAGCAGCCAATCCGGGTCGCAGGGCAATCAGCCCCAGCATTTT.

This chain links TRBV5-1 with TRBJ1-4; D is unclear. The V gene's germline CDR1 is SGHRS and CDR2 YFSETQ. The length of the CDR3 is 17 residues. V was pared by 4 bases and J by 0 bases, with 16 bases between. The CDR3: CASSPTLGTSTNEKLFF. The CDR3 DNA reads TGCGCCAGCAGCCCTACCTTGGGAACTTCAACTAATGAAAAACTGTTTTTT.

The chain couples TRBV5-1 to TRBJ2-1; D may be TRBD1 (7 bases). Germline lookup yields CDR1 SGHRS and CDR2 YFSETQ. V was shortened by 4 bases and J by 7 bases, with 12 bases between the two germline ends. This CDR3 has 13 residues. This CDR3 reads CASSREDRNEQFF. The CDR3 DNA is TGCGCCAGCAGCAGGGAGGACAGGAATGAGCAGTTCTTC. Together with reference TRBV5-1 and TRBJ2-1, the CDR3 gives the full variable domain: KAGVTQTPRYLIKTRGQQVTLSCSPISGHRSVSWYQQTPGQGLQFLFEYFSETQRNKGNFPGRFSGRQFSNSRSEMNVSTLELGDSALYLCASSREDRNEQFFGPGTRLTVL.